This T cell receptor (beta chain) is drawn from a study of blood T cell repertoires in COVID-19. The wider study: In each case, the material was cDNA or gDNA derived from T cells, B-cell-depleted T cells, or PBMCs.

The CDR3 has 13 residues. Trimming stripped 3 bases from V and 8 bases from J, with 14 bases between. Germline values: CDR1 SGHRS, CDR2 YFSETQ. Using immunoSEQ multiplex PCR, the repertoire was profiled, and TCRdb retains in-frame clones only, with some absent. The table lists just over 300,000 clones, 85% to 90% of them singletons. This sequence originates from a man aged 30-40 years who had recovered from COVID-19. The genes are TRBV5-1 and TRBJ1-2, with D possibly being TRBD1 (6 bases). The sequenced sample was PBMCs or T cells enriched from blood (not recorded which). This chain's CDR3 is CASSSQGYRGYTF. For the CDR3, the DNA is TGCGCCAGCAGCTCACAGGGATACCGAGGCTACACCTTC.